The rows below give T cell receptor beta chains drawn from one sample of a study of beta chain features in type 1 diabetes. Method: immunoSEQ multiplex PCR; TCRdb's copy keeps in-frame clones and lacks some. The repertoire has around 280,000 clones, over 14% of them found once; the top ten carry 0.015% to 0.017%. The source material was naive CD4+ T cells from blood. Receptors originate from a man aged 18 to 29 with type 1 diabetes. Each CDR3 is given with its conserved first and last residue. A D gene is named only where the DNA matches it firmly. Clone size is not always given. Where it is, it says once, few, many or a class for expanded clones.

DNA,CDR3,V,length,J,D,size
TGTGCCAGCTCCCCCCGAACTAGCGGGGGGAAAAATGAGCAGTTCTTC,CASSPRTSGGKNEQFF,TRBV18,16,TRBJ2-1,TRBD2,few
TGTGCTAGTGCCACCGCCGGACTAACGAACACCGGGGAGCTGTTTTTT,CASATAGLTNTGELFF,TRBV12-5,16,TRBJ2-2,.,.
TGCGCCAGCAGCTTGGATAGACAGGGGGATTCTGAAGCTTTCTTT,CASSLDRQGDSEAFF,TRBV5-1,15,TRBJ1-1,TRBD1,.
TGTGCCAGCAGCTTCCGGCTGCTAGTTACCCAGTACTTC,CASSFRLLVTQYF,TRBV5-6,13,TRBJ2-5,.,few
TGTGCCAGCAGTGACCACAGAAAAGGCGACAATGAGCAGTTCTTC,CASSDHRKGDNEQFF,TRBV25-1,15,TRBJ2-1,.,.
TGTGCCAGCAGCCTACTAGCGTTAGATACGCAGTATTTT,CASSLLALDTQYF,TRBV7-9,13,TRBJ2-3,TRBD2,.
TGTGCCAGCAGTGTGGAGGGATTAGCTACTGAAGCTTTCTTT,CASSVEGLATEAFF,TRBV2,14,TRBJ1-1,.,.
TGCAGCGCGTCGCTCTGGGCAGGAGGCTACGAGCAGTACTTC,CSASLWAGGYEQYF,TRBV29-1,14,TRBJ2-7,.,.
TGCAGCGTTGGCGGATCTTACGAGCAGTACTTC,CSVGGSYEQYF,TRBV29-1,11,TRBJ2-7,.,.
TGTGCCAGCAGCTGGGGGGGAAAAGGCCGCAATCAGCCCCAGCATTTT,CASSWGGKGRNQPQHF,TRBV5-6,16,TRBJ1-5,.,.
TGTGCCAGCAGTGACCTGACTAGCGGGAGGGCCCGGGGAGATACGCAGTATTTT,CASSDLTSGRARGDTQYF,TRBV25-1,18,TRBJ2-3,TRBD2,.
TGTGCCAGCTCACCTGCGGCAGTATACAATGAGCAGTTCTTC,CASSPAAVYNEQFF,TRBV18,14,TRBJ2-1,.,.
TGTGCCAGCAGCGTAGCGGGTCGGTCCTACGAGCAGTACTTC,CASSVAGRSYEQYF,TRBV9,14,TRBJ2-7,.,few
TGTGCCAGCAGCACGCGGGACTACACAGATACGCAGTATTTT,CASSTRDYTDTQYF,TRBV9,14,TRBJ2-3,TRBD2,few
TGTGCCAGCAGCTCCTGGGGGGGCGGCGGTTCCGGGGAGCTGTTTTTT,CASSSWGGGGSGELFF,TRBV11-2,16,TRBJ2-2,.,.
TGTGCCAGCAGCTACCAAACAGGGTCTGGGGCCAACGTCCTGACTTTC,CASSYQTGSGANVLTF,TRBV7-2,16,TRBJ2-6,.,.
TGTGCCAGTAGCAGAACTAGCCCTTTAGCCAAAAACATTCAGTACTTC,CASSRTSPLAKNIQYF,TRBV19,16,TRBJ2-4,.,once
TGCGCCAGCAGCTTGCATGGACTTGCCCAAGAGACCCAGTACTTC,CASSLHGLAQETQYF,TRBV5-1,15,TRBJ2-5,.,.
TGTGCCAGCAGCTTAGGGGGGAGGGGCAGGGTAGGCAATCAGCCCCAGCATTTT,CASSLGGRGRVGNQPQHF,TRBV7-2,18,TRBJ1-5,.,.
TGTGCCAGCAGCGTTGGGACATCCTATGGCTACACCTTC,CASSVGTSYGYTF,TRBV9,13,TRBJ1-2,.,.
TGTGCCAGCAGTTTAAGTCTAGCGGGAGTAGAGACCCAGTACTTC,CASSLSLAGVETQYF,TRBV28,15,TRBJ2-5,TRBD2,.
TGCGCCAGCAGCGTAGGGTTAGCGGCACAAGAGACCCAGTACTTC,CASSVGLAAQETQYF,TRBV5-1,15,TRBJ2-5,.,.
TGTGCCAGCAGCCCGGGACAGCCCCACTACTATGGCTACACCTTC,CASSPGQPHYYGYTF,TRBV6-5,15,TRBJ1-2,TRBD1,few
TGCAGCGTTGTGGAAGGTCCGACAGGGGAGTCCCCTTCCGGGCAGTACTTC,CSVVEGPTGESPSGQYF,TRBV29-1,17,TRBJ2-7,TRBD1,few
TGTGCCAGTAGTACGTCACTTTCCTACGAGCAGTACTTC,CASSTSLSYEQYF,TRBV19,13,TRBJ2-7,.,few
TGCGCCAGCAGCTTGTCTCTACCCTCGGACACCGGGGAGCTGTTTTTT,CASSLSLPSDTGELFF,TRBV5-1,16,TRBJ2-2,.,.
TGCGCCAGCAGCTTGGCCTCCGGGACAGGGGGTGTCTATGAGCAGTTCTTC,CASSLASGTGGVYEQFF,TRBV5-1,17,TRBJ2-1,TRBD1,once
TGCAGCGTTGAAGATGGGGGGTACTATGGCTACACCTTC,CSVEDGGYYGYTF,TRBV29-1,13,TRBJ1-2,.,.
TGTGCCACCCTTACGGCAGGGGCAAACTACAATGAGCAGTTCTTC,CATLTAGANYNEQFF,TRBV28,15,TRBJ2-1,.,.
TGCGCCAGCAGCCAACCCATTTCCAGGGTAGGAAGGATTTGGGTCAATGAGCAGTTCTTC,CASSQPISRVGRIWVNEQFF,TRBV4-1,20,TRBJ2-1,.,.
TGTGCCAGCAGCGTAGAGGGCAGCACAGGGCAGTTCTTC,CASSVEGSTGQFF,TRBV9,13,TRBJ2-1,.,few
TGTGCCTGGAGTCCAGCAGGGGTCCAGCCCCAGCATTTT,CAWSPAGVQPQHF,TRBV30,13,TRBJ1-5,.,few
TGTGCCAGCACTTGGGCAGTGAACACTGAAGCTTTCTTT,CASTWAVNTEAFF,TRBV28,13,TRBJ1-1,.,.
TGTGCCAGTTCTAGGACAGCTTCTAGGGGTGAGCAGTTCTTC,CASSRTASRGEQFF,TRBV19,14,TRBJ2-1,.,.
TGTGCCTGGAGTTCTCTTTATAGCAATCAGCCCCAGCATTTT,CAWSSLYSNQPQHF,TRBV30,14,TRBJ1-5,.,.
TGCAGCGTGACTGGAAGTTATCAGCCAGGAAACACCATATATTTT,CSVTGSYQPGNTIYF,TRBV29-1,15,TRBJ1-3,.,few
TGTGCCATCAGGGACACGGGGGACGAGCAGTACTTC,CAIRDTGDEQYF,TRBV10-3,12,TRBJ2-7,.,few
TGCGCCAGCCAGTCGGCCGCAAGAGGAGGCTACACCTTC,CASQSAARGGYTF,TRBV5-1,13,TRBJ1-2,.,.
TGTGCCTGCCCCATTGGGGGCTCCCAAATGAACACTGAAGCTTTCTTT,CACPIGGSQMNTEAFF,TRBV30,16,TRBJ1-1,.,few
TGTGCCTGGAGCCTCACGAGGAACATTCAGTACTTC,CAWSLTRNIQYF,TRBV30,12,TRBJ2-4,.,.
TGTGCCAGCACCATGGGCCGGTACCAAGAGACCCAGTACTTC,CASTMGRYQETQYF,TRBV2,14,TRBJ2-5,.,.
TGTGCCAGCAGTTCTCCAAGCGGGGGGGCTTACAATGAGCAGTTCTTC,CASSSPSGGAYNEQFF,TRBV7-8,16,TRBJ2-1,TRBD2,few
TGCAGCGCCGGGGGTGGCTCCTCCACAGATACGCAGTATTTT,CSAGGGSSTDTQYF,TRBV29-1,14,TRBJ2-3,.,few
TGTGCCAGCAGTTTTCCCGCACCGGGTTCACCCCTCCACTTT,CASSFPAPGSPLHF,TRBV28,14,TRBJ1-6,.,.
TGTGCCAGCAGTTTATATCCTCTGGGACAGTTTTCGTCCCCGTACCAAGAGACCCAGTACTTC,CASSLYPLGQFSSPYQETQYF,TRBV28,21,TRBJ2-5,TRBD1,few
TGTGCCAGCAGTCAGCGCCTAGCGGGGGGAGGTAAGGACGAGCAGTACTTC,CASSQRLAGGGKDEQYF,TRBV7-2,17,TRBJ2-7,TRBD2,.
TGTGCCAGCAGTTTAAAGCGGGGGACCTACGAGCAGTACTTC,CASSLKRGTYEQYF,TRBV27,14,TRBJ2-7,TRBD2,.
TGTGCCAGCAGCGGCACAGGGGTGGGTGAGACCCAGTACTTC,CASSGTGVGETQYF,TRBV9,14,TRBJ2-5,TRBD1,few
TGTGCCAGCAGCTTAGCGTGGGGAAGGACAGTGAACAATGAGCAGTTCTTC,CASSLAWGRTVNNEQFF,TRBV7-9,17,TRBJ2-1,.,.
TGTGCCAGCAGCCCAAACCTCCGACTAGCGGGGAGCACAGATACGCAGTATTTT,CASSPNLRLAGSTDTQYF,TRBV11-2,18,TRBJ2-3,TRBD2,.
TGTGCCAGCAGCTTGGTTCATGGCTCCTCCTACGAGCAGTACTTC,CASSLVHGSSYEQYF,TRBV11-2,15,TRBJ2-7,.,.